This T cell receptor (beta chain) was sequenced for a study of blood T cell repertoires in COVID-19. Some clones are missing from TCRdb's copy, which holds only in-frame ones; the method was immunoSEQ multiplex PCR. The repertoire includes 330,000 or so clones, 87% of them detected once, and 9.5% to 10% sits in the top ten. The sample consisted of peripheral blood. The origin of this receptor is a man aged 30 to 39 with COVID-19, enrolled during active disease.

The CDR3 loop is CASSEAGRADTQYF. In DNA, the CDR3 is TGTGCCAGCAGTGAAGCAGGCAGGGCAGATACGCAGTATTTT. This chain joins TRBV6-1 and TRBJ2-3; TRBD1 might be the D (5 bases). The CDR3 is 14 amino acids. Looked up from germline, CDR1 is MNHNS and CDR2 is SASEGT. The ends were cut back, 0 bases at V and 4 bases at J, with 8 bases in the middle.